This passage covers 3 T cell receptor beta chains from one sample sequenced in a study of cytomegalovirus exposure and HLA in healthy donors. PCR involved 60 Vbeta and 13 Jbeta primers. TCRdb's copy holds only in-frame clones and misses some; the assay was immunoSEQ multiplex PCR. Of 130,000 to 150,000 clones in the sample, more than 70% were seen once. The sample taken for sequencing was PBMCs. Receptors were obtained from a male donor in good health and CMV-seropositive.

This clone was counted once. The chain employs TRBV5-1 and TRBJ1-2; a weak D match, TRBD1 (6 bases). V lost 6 bases and J lost 8, with 11 bases in between. The CDR3 runs to 11 residues. The germline V gene has CDR1 SGHRS and CDR2 YFSETQ. The CDR3 bases are TGCGCCAGCACGGGTCAGGGGGGCTACACCTTC. Translating gives CASTGQGGYTF.

This clone was seen only once. This chain links TRBV5-4 with TRBJ2-7, with 14 nucleotides matching TRBD2. The V gene's germline CDR1 is SGHNT and CDR2 YYREEE (reference sequence). The CDR3 is 16 amino acids. After removal of 3 bases from V and 5 bases from J, the junction contained 7 bases not matched to a gene. In nucleotides, the CDR3 is TGTGCCAGCAGCTGGGGGGGACTAGCGGGGGTACACGAGCAGTACTTC. Protein product: CASSWGGLAGVHEQYF.

This clone was seen more than once but under ten times. This sequence joins TRBV6-1 and TRBJ1-2, with TRBD1 matching 8 bases. After removal of 0 bases from V and 6 bases from J, the junction contained 3 bases not matched to a gene. Germline CDR1 MNHNS, CDR2 SASEGT. The CDR3 is made up of 14 amino acids. CDR3 region: CASSEAPGGNGYTF. The CDR3 DNA reads TGTGCCAGCAGTGAAGCTCCAGGGGGCAATGGCTACACCTTC.